Listed below are T cell receptor beta chains from one sample, sequenced in a study of blood T cell repertoires in COVID-19. Clones were read by immunoSEQ multiplex PCR, and TCRdb kept only the in-frame ones, dropping some. The repertoire includes approximately 140,000 clones, around 87% of them detected once, and about 4% sits in the top ten. The sample consisted of peripheral blood. These receptors all come from a woman aged 55-75 years with active or convalescent COVID-19. The CDR3 runs from the conserved cysteine through the conserved F or W. The D gene is left open where the match is weak. Size tells how often a clone was seen (once, few, many) or the class of an expanded clone, and some rows leave it out.

D,V,size,J,CDR3,DNA
TRBD1,TRBV5-1,-,TRBJ1-5,CASSLGTGVQPQHF,TGCGCCAGCAGCTTGGGGACAGGGGTTCAGCCCCAGCATTTT
TRBD2,TRBV18,-,TRBJ2-1,CASSPPTSGGAFEQFF,TGTGCCAGCTCACCCCCGACTAGCGGGGGGGCTTTTGAGCAGTTCTTC
-,TRBV7-8,-,TRBJ1-2,CASSPDTGIYGYTF,TGTGCCAGCAGCCCTGACACAGGCATCTATGGCTACACCTTC
-,TRBV25-1,-,TRBJ1-1,CASRQFFEAFF,TGTGCCAGCCGACAGTTTTTTGAAGCTTTCTTT
TRBD2,TRBV18,-,TRBJ2-5,CASSPPGLAGETQYF,TGTGCCAGCTCACCACCGGGACTAGCGGGGGAGACCCAGTACTTC
-,TRBV9,once,TRBJ1-1,CASSVAGGDTEAFF,TGTGCCAGCAGCGTAGCTGGGGGCGACACTGAAGCTTTCTTT
-,TRBV15,-,TRBJ1-1,CATSRGGAQFTEAFF,TGTGCCACCAGCAGGGGGGGGGCCCAATTCACTGAAGCTTTCTTT
-,TRBV5-8,-,TRBJ2-5,CASSLGVNGKGYETQYF,TGTGCCAGCAGCTTGGGTGTGAACGGCAAGGGGTACGAGACCCAGTACTTC
-,TRBV3-1/TRBV3-2,-,TRBJ1-2,CASSQGTVPNYGYTF,TGTGCCAGCAGCCAAGGGACAGTTCCTAACTATGGCTACACCTTC
TRBD2,TRBV7-9,-,TRBJ2-7,CASSVVSGGNEQYF,TGTGCCAGCAGCGTAGTCTCGGGGGGGAACGAGCAGTACTTC
TRBD1,TRBV12-3/TRBV12-4,-,TRBJ1-2,CASSPTGSYGYTF,TGTGCCAGCAGTCCGACAGGGAGCTATGGCTACACCTTC
TRBD2,TRBV30,once,TRBJ2-1,CALGAGGYSGDEQFF,TGTGCCCTCGGGGCGGGGGGCTACTCTGGGGATGAGCAGTTCTTC
-,TRBV6-5,once,TRBJ1-2,CASNTNYGYTF,TGTGCCAGCAACACAAACTATGGCTACACCTTC
-,TRBV7-2,-,TRBJ1-1,CASSFQYTEAFF,TGTGCCAGCAGCTTCCAATACACTGAAGCTTTCTTT
-,TRBV15,-,TRBJ1-4,CATSRDGQPATNEKLFF,TGTGCCACCAGCAGAGATGGGCAGCCTGCAACTAATGAAAAACTGTTTTTT
TRBD1,TRBV6-2/TRBV6-3,few,TRBJ1-5,CASSYDRGYQPQHF,TGTGCCAGCAGTTACGACAGGGGGTACCAGCCCCAGCATTTT
-,TRBV6-1,-,TRBJ1-5,CASSDYPGQISNQPQHF,TGTGCCAGCAGTGACTATCCCGGACAGATTAGCAATCAGCCCCAGCATTTT
-,TRBV3-1/TRBV3-2,-,TRBJ1-1,CASSPTENTEAFF,TGTGCCAGCAGCCCGACAGAGAACACTGAAGCTTTCTTT
-,TRBV13,-,TRBJ2-7,CASSLSGIPPYEQYF,TGTGCCAGCAGCTTATCCGGGATTCCACCCTACGAGCAGTACTTC
TRBD2,TRBV19,-,TRBJ2-1,CASSMSGGFLNEQFF,TGTGCCAGTAGTATGAGCGGGGGGTTCCTCAATGAGCAGTTCTTC
TRBD1,TRBV5-4,-,TRBJ2-2,CASSLAPGTGMSNTGELFF,TGTGCCAGCAGCTTGGCCCCCGGGACAGGGATGTCGAACACCGGGGAGCTGTTTTTT
-,TRBV18,-,TRBJ2-3,CASSPVEGDTQYF,TGTGCCAGCTCACCAGTGGAGGGAGATACGCAGTATTTT
-,TRBV12-2,-,TRBJ1-2,CASRFTTNRRRPNYGYTF,TGTGCAAGTCGCTTCACAACCAACCGGAGACGGCCTAACTATGGCTACACCTTC
-,TRBV4-3,-,TRBJ1-2,CASSQRDRTSYGYTF,TGCGCCAGCAGCCAGCGGGACCGAACCTCCTATGGCTACACCTTC
TRBD2,TRBV7-2,-,TRBJ2-1,CASSSVAGIYNEQFF,TGTGCCAGCAGCTCCGTAGCGGGGATCTACAATGAGCAGTTCTTC
-,TRBV18,once,TRBJ2-1,CASSPRADYNEQFF,TGTGCCAGCTCACCACGAGCGGACTACAATGAGCAGTTCTTC
TRBD2,TRBV9,-,TRBJ2-5,CASSPGLAGETQYF,TGTGCCAGCAGCCCGGGACTAGCGGGTGAGACCCAGTACTTC
-,TRBV5-1,-,TRBJ1-6,CASSLEGTYNSPLHF,TGCGCCAGCAGCTTGGAGGGGACCTATAATTCACCCCTCCACTTT
-,TRBV15,-,TRBJ1-5,CATSRAGGGNQPQHF,TGTGCCACCAGCAGAGCGGGGGGCGGCAATCAGCCCCAGCATTTT
TRBD1,TRBV4-3,-,TRBJ1-1,CASSQYRDSSTEAFF,TGCGCCAGCAGCCAATATCGGGACAGCTCCACTGAAGCTTTCTTT
-,TRBV29-1,-,TRBJ1-2,CSVEPIETGYGYTF,TGCAGCGTTGAACCGATCGAGACGGGCTATGGCTACACCTTC
-,TRBV4-3,-,TRBJ2-5,CASSQVPKGHGETQYF,TGCGCCAGCAGCCAAGTACCGAAGGGGCATGGAGAGACCCAGTACTTC
TRBD1,TRBV5-1,-,TRBJ2-2,CASSLVYRGNTGELFF,TGCGCCAGCAGCTTGGTATACAGGGGGAACACCGGGGAGCTGTTTTTT
TRBD2,TRBV5-6,once,TRBJ2-3,CASTRLAVSRDTQYF,TGTGCCAGCACCCGACTAGCGGTGTCTAGAGATACGCAGTATTTT
-,TRBV5-5,-,TRBJ1-2,CASSWGQKANYGYTF,TGTGCCAGCAGCTGGGGACAAAAAGCTAACTATGGCTACACCTTC
TRBD1,TRBV4-3,-,TRBJ2-5,CASSLTTGETQYF,TGCGCCAGCAGCCTAACGACAGGGGAGACCCAGTACTTC
-,TRBV12-3/TRBV12-4,-,TRBJ1-1,CASKRGSAPEAFF,TGTGCCAGCAAAAGGGGGTCCGCTCCTGAAGCTTTCTTT
-,TRBV6-1,-,TRBJ1-4,CASSEVGARGEKLFF,TGTGCCAGCAGTGAAGTGGGGGCTAGGGGTGAAAAACTGTTTTTT
-,TRBV5-5,-,TRBJ2-2,CASSPVSGSAGELFF,TGTGCCAGCAGCCCCGTCTCGGGGTCGGCCGGGGAGCTGTTTTTT
TRBD1,TRBV7-2,-,TRBJ1-2,CASSSQPGQGTATF,TGTGCCAGCAGCTCCCAACCGGGACAGGGGACCGCTACCTTC
-,TRBV9,-,TRBJ1-5,CASSRGTNQPQHF,TGTGCCAGCAGCAGGGGGACCAATCAGCCCCAGCATTTT
-,TRBV23-1,-,TRBJ1-5,CASSQSDLRTASISNQPQHF,TGCGCCAGCAGTCAATCGGACCTTAGGACAGCCTCAATTAGCAATCAGCCCCAGCATTTT
-,TRBV11-2,-,TRBJ1-1,CASSFTRGNTEAFF,TGTGCCAGCAGCTTTACCAGGGGAAACACTGAAGCTTTCTTT
-,TRBV7-2,-,TRBJ2-5,CASSSTSRTTYQETQYF,TGTGCCAGCAGCTCGACTTCAAGGACAACGTACCAAGAGACCCAGTACTTC
TRBD1,TRBV20-1,once,TRBJ1-2,CSASFSTGGEDYGYTF,TGCAGTGCTAGTTTCTCGACAGGGGGCGAGGACTATGGCTACACCTTC
TRBD2,TRBV15,-,TRBJ2-5,CATSRGGSGGRETQYF,TGTGCCACCAGCAGAGGGGGTAGCGGGGGCCGGGAGACCCAGTACTTC
-,TRBV7-9,-,TRBJ1-3,CASSLARVFGSGNTIYF,TGTGCCAGCAGCTTAGCGCGGGTCTTTGGCTCTGGAAACACCATATATTTT
-,TRBV19,-,TRBJ1-6,CASSYSRVEAYNSPLHF,TGTGCCAGTAGCTACTCCAGGGTAGAGGCCTATAATTCACCCCTCCACTTT
-,TRBV2,-,TRBJ1-3,CASSAYNTIYF,TGTGCCAGCAGCGCCTATAACACCATATATTTT
-,TRBV18,-,TRBJ1-2,CASSPVDTFSGYTF,TGTGCCAGCTCACCAGTCGACACCTTCAGTGGCTACACCTTC
-,TRBV5-8,once,TRBJ1-1,CASTHMRAFF,TGTGCCAGCACTCATATGAGAGCTTTCTTT
-,TRBV11-2,-,TRBJ1-2,CASSLGSGNSNYGYTF,TGTGCCAGCAGCTTAGGATCGGGGAACAGTAACTATGGCTACACCTTC
-,TRBV7-9,-,TRBJ1-4,CASIQGESNEKLFF,TGTGCCAGCATACAAGGGGAATCTAATGAAAAACTGTTTTTT
-,TRBV28,-,TRBJ1-2,CASSSGGAGYGYTF,TGTGCCAGCAGTAGCGGGGGCGCTGGCTATGGCTACACCTTC
-,TRBV7-2,-,TRBJ2-7,CASSFMGQGSHEQYF,TGTGCCAGCAGCTTCATGGGCCAGGGATCCCACGAGCAGTACTTC